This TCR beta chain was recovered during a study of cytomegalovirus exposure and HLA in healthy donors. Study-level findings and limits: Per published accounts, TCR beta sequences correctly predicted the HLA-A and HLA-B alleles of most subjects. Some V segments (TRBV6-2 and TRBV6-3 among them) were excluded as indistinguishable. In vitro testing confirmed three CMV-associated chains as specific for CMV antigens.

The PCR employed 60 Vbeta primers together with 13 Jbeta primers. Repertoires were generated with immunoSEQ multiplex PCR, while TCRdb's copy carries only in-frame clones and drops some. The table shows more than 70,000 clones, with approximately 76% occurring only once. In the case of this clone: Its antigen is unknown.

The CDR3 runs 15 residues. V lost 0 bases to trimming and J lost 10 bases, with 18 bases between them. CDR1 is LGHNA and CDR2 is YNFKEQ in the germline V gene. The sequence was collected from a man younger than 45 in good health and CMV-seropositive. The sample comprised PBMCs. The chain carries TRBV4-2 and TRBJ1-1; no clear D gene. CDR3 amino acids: CASSQDGRQDYAAFF. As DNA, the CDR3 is TGTGCCAGCAGCCAAGATGGGAGGCAGGATTACGCAGCTTTCTTT.